The next 22 T cell receptor beta chains were all read from a single sample in a study of blood T cells in healthy people across ages. A sample-barcoded 5' primer and a J-beta primer mix were used in a second PCR of roughly 7 to 11 cycles. TCRdb itself ran the 5' RACE reads through MiXCR, one entry per CDR3 protein. Of some 1.5 million distinct CDR3 sequences in the sample, under 30% were seen once. Sequencing used blood. These TCRs come from a woman aged 25 to 39 in good health.

This clonotype was detected only a few times. This sequence joins TRBV20-1 and TRBJ2-3; D is perhaps TRBD2 (5 bases). CDR1 is DFQATT, CDR2 SNEGSKA, per germline (reference sequence). V lost 3 bases and J 4 bases, leaving 17 bases between the germline ends. CDR3 length: 15 amino acids. Here the CDR3 reads CSARESEGRSDTQYF. Written as DNA, the CDR3 is TGCAGTGCTAGGGAGAGCGAGGGCCGTTCAGATACGCAGTATTTT.

This clonotype appeared many times. This chain connects TRBV12-5 to TRBJ2-7; 10 nucleotides agree with TRBD1. Germline CDR1 LGHNT, CDR2 FRNRAP. The junction had 12 bases not matched to a gene; V was cut back by 6 bases and J by 4 bases. This CDR3 has 16 residues. The DNA of the CDR3 is TGTGCTAGTGGGATCACCGGGACAGGGGTTGTTTACGAGCAGTACTTC. It translates to CASGITGTGVVYEQYF.

The V and J genes are TRBV29-1 and TRBJ2-1; TRBD2 might be the D (6 bases). The length of the CDR3 is 13 residues. Germline lookup yields CDR1 SQVTM and CDR2 ANQGSEA. Trimming cost V 6 bases and J 6 bases, with 15 bases left between them. The CDR3 coding sequence is TGCAGCGTAGCAAAGACTAGTTTCAATGAGCAGTTCTTC. The encoded protein is CSVAKTSFNEQFF.

This chain links TRBV6-2 or TRBV6-3 with TRBJ2-7; D gene ambiguous. V was pared by 7 bases and J by 4 bases, with 17 bases between. The CDR3 totals 14 residues. CDR1 MNHEY and CDR2 SVGEGT come from the germline V gene. Written as DNA, the CDR3 is TGTGCCAGCAATTCCCGTCGGACCGGATACGAGCAGTACTTC. Translated, it gives CASNSRRTGYEQYF.

This chain links TRBV2 with TRBJ2-7; TRBD2 matches 7 bases. This CDR3 comprises 13 residues. J gave up 5 bases and V 8 bases, and 9 bases lay outside the gene matches. CDR1 and CDR2 from the germline V gene are SNHLY and FYNNEI. The DNA of the CDR3 is TGTGCCAGCGGGGAGGGAGAATACCACGAGCAGTACTTC. This codes for CASGEGEYHEQYF.

J is TRBJ2-5 and V is TRBV28; D is unresolved. The ends were cut back, 3 bases at V and 0 bases at J, with 11 bases in the middle. The CDR3 sequence is 15 residues long. The germline CDR1 and CDR2 sequences are MDHEN and SYDVKM. CDR3 region: CASSFISRNQETQYF. In DNA form, the CDR3 reads TGTGCCAGCAGTTTTATTTCCAGGAACCAAGAGACCCAGTACTTC. The variable domain in full, with the rest retrieved from reference TRBV28 and TRBJ2-5, is DVKVTQSSRYLVKRTGEKVFLECVQDMDHENMFWYRQDPGLGLRLIYFSYDVKMKEKGDIPEGYSVSREKKERFSLILESASTNQTSMYLCASSFISRNQETQYFGPGTRLLVL.

This clonotype was seen more than once but under ten times. The V and J genes are TRBV12-3 or TRBV12-4 and TRBJ1-6, with D possibly being TRBD1 (5 bases). This CDR3 is 13 amino acids long. The V end was cut by 6 bases, the J end by 7 bases, with 10 bases between. In nucleotides, the CDR3 is TGTGCCAGCAGCCGAAACAGGAATTCACCCCTCCACTTT. Its translation is CASSRNRNSPLHF.

This sequence joins TRBV2 and TRBJ1-6; maybe TRBD1 (6 bases). CDR3 length: 13 residues. Germline V gives CDR1 SNHLY, CDR2 FYNNEI. V lost 4 bases, J lost 10 bases, and 11 bases lay in between. Written as DNA, the CDR3 is TGTGCCAGCAGTGTGGGACAACAGTCACCCCTCCACTTT. Translation: CASSVGQQSPLHF.

The CDR3 DNA is TGTGCCAGCTCACCAACGACCCAAGATACGCAGTATTTT. Its protein is CASSPTTQDTQYF. The chain joins TRBV18 to TRBJ2-3; no firm D call. The germline V and J ends were trimmed by 2 bases and 5 bases, with 8 bases remaining between them. The CDR3 has 13 amino acids. Germline V gene data show CDR1 as KGHSH and CDR2 as LQKENI.

The rearrangement links TRBV5-1 to TRBJ1-1; D is undetermined. The V gene's germline CDR1 is SGHRS and CDR2 YFSETQ. With 1 base removed from V and 1 base from J, the gap between germline ends came to 8 bases. The CDR3 totals 14 residues. The CDR3, as DNA: TGCGCCAGCAGCTTGATTCAAAGGAACACTGAAGCTTTCTTT. It is translated as CASSLIQRNTEAFF.

This clonotype has just a few counts. V gene TRBV5-5 combines with J gene TRBJ1-2, with D maybe TRBD1 (5 bases). Trimming shortened V by 0 bases and J by 2 bases, and 11 bases separated the two germline ends. The CDR3 contains 15 residues. Germline loops: CDR1 SGHKS, CDR2 YYEKEE (reference sequence). This chain's CDR3 is CASSLAGYGNYGYTF. DNA of the CDR3: TGTGCCAGCAGCTTGGCAGGGTACGGGAACTATGGCTACACCTTC.

This clonotype was seen only a few times. V gene TRBV9 combines with J gene TRBJ2-7; 8 bases agree with TRBD1. The CDR3 runs 15 residues. Germline V gene sequence: CDR1 SGDLS, CDR2 YYNGEE. The V gene end was trimmed by 2 bases and the J gene end by 0 bases; junction bases not matched to a gene: 4. The CDR3 coding sequence is TGTGCCAGCAGCGTCGGACAGGGCCTCTCCTACGAGCAGTACTTC. Residues: CASSVGQGLSYEQYF.

This rearrangement joins TRBV11-2 to TRBJ1-2, with a possible D match to TRBD1 (6 bases). The germline CDR1 and CDR2 sequences are SGHAT and FQNNGV. The CDR3 loop spans 18 amino acids. Deletions cut 2 bases from V and 3 bases from J, with 22 bases between. The CDR3 DNA follows: TGTGCCAGCAGCTTACCTCTCGGGGGCCCGGCCGGTGACTATGGCTACACCTTC. It encodes CASSLPLGGPAGDYGYTF.

This clonotype has a count of ten or more. The chain links TRBV18 to TRBJ2-7, with 8 bases identical to TRBD2. The trim removed 3 bases at V and 7 bases at J, leaving 8 bases unmatched. This CDR3 region has 14 residues. Germline CDR1 KGHSH, CDR2 LQKENI. Here the CDR3 reads CASSPQAGVGEQYF. As DNA, the CDR3 is TGTGCCAGCTCACCGCAAGCGGGAGTAGGGGAGCAGTACTTC.

This clonotype showed up just a few times. The J gene is TRBJ2-7, the V gene TRBV21-1; the D call of TRBD2 is as the table states it, not checked on the DNA. TRBV21-1 is reported as a pseudogene. This CDR3 spans 19 amino acids. CDR3 coding DNA: TGTGCCAGCAGCAAATTTCCAGACGGGCGGGGGGCTAGCGGATACGAGCAGTACTTC. It encodes CASSKFPDGRGASGYEQYF.

This clonotype showed up just a few times. The chain carries TRBV13 and TRBJ2-1, with 9 bases identical to TRBD2. This CDR3 region has 15 residues. The V gene end was trimmed by 2 bases and the J gene end by 5 bases; junction bases not matched to a gene: 4. Germline V CDR1 and CDR2: PRHDT, FYEKMQ (reference sequence). The CDR3 loop is CASSLMAGGDNEQFF. CDR3 nucleotide sequence: TGTGCCAGCAGCTTAATGGCGGGGGGGGACAATGAGCAGTTCTTC.

This chain uses TRBV7-2 with TRBJ2-3; D remains unclear. The germline CDR1 and CDR2 sequences are SGHTA and FQGNSA. This CDR3 region has 16 residues. V was pared by 3 bases and J by 5 bases, with 18 bases between. This CDR3 is CASSFLPAYSGDTQYF. As DNA, the CDR3 is TGTGCCAGCAGCTTTCTTCCGGCATATTCGGGAGATACGCAGTATTTT.

V usage is TRBV2 and J usage is TRBJ2-7; TRBD1 matches 9 bases. Germline values: CDR1 SNHLY, CDR2 FYNNEI. V shed 6 bases and J 7 bases; nucleotides not matched to a gene: 10. This CDR3 has 14 residues. CDR3 protein: CASSLGTGFLEQYV. CDR3 in DNA: TGTGCCAGCAGCCTCGGGACAGGGTTCCTGGAGCAGTACGTC.

Ten or more counts support this clonotype. The CDR3 DNA reads as TGTGCCAGCTCACTAGCGGCAAGCTCCTACAATGAGCAGTTCTTC. The encoded protein is CASSLAASSYNEQFF. The chain links TRBV7-6 to TRBJ2-1; 8 bases agree with TRBD2. There are 15 residues in the CDR3. The junction had 6 bases not matched to a gene; V was cut back by 8 bases and J by 0 bases. The germline V gene encodes CDR1 SGHVS and CDR2 FNYEAQ.

The table lists this clonotype with many counts. This sequence joins TRBV5-1 and TRBJ1-2, with a tentative D call TRBD1 (6 bases). The CDR3 covers 13 residues. Trimming stripped 4 bases from V and 8 bases from J, with 15 bases between. Germline CDR1 reads SGHRS; CDR2 reads YFSETQ. The CDR3 is CASSLGTLQGYTF. The CDR3 bases are TGCGCCAGCAGCCTTGGGACACTCCAAGGCTACACCTTC.

This clonotype was seen a handful of times. V is TRBV29-1 and J is TRBJ2-2, with D perhaps matching TRBD2 (6 bases). CDR1 and CDR2 from the germline V gene are SQVTM and ANQGSEA. Trimming pared 7 bases from V and 6 bases from J, leaving 12 bases between. The CDR3 is 12 residues long. In DNA form, the CDR3 reads TGCAGCGAATTGAGGGAGGCCGGGGAGCTGTTTTTT. Translation: CSELREAGELFF.

This clonotype has more than one count but fewer than ten. The V and J genes are TRBV28 and TRBJ1-2; a weak D match, TRBD1 (5 bases). CDR3 length: 15 residues. Germline values: CDR1 MDHEN, CDR2 SYDVKM. V shed 5 bases and J shed 4 bases, with 17 bases lying between them. CDR3 sequence: CASSPPVWGPYGYTF. CDR3 nucleotide sequence: TGTGCCAGCAGTCCCCCTGTTTGGGGCCCCTATGGCTACACCTTC.